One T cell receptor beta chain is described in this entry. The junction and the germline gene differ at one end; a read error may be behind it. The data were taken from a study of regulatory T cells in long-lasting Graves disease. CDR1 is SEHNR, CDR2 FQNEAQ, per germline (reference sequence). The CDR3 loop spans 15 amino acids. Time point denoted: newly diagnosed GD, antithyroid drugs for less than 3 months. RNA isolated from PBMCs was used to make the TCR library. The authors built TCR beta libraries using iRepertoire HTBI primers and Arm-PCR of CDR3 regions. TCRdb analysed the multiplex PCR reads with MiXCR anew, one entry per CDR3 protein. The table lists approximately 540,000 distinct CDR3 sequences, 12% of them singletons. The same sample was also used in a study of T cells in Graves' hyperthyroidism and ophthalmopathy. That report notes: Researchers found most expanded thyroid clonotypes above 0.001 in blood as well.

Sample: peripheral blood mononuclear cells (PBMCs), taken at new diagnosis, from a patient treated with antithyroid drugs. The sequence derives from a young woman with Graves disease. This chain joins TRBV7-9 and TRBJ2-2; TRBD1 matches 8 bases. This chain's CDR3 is CASSPDRGYTGEPFF. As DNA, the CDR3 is TGTGCCAGCAGCCCCGACAGGGGATACACCGGGGAGCCGTTTTTT.